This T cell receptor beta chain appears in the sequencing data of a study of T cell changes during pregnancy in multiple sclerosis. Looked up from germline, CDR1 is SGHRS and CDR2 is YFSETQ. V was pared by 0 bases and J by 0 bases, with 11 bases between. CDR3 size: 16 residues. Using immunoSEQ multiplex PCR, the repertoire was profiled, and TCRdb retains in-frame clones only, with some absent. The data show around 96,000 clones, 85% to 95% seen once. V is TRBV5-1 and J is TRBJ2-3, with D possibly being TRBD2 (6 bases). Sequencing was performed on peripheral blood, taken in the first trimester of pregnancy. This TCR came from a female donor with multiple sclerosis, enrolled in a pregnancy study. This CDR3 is CASSLVSGTSTDTQYF. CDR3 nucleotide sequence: TGCGCCAGCAGCTTGGTGTCCGGGACTAGCACAGATACGCAGTATTTT.